The clone carrying this TCR beta chain was detected ten times or more. Its target is unknown. Treatment here: PENTA 11 planned treatment interruption arm or continuous ART arm. The CDR3 covers 15 residues. The junction had 8 bases not matched to a gene; V was cut back by 5 bases and J by 4 bases. In germline, CDR1 is SGHTA, CDR2 FQGNSA. The TCR library was built from RNA with a 3' RACE protocol and unique molecular identifiers. TCRdb reanalysed the 3' RACE reads using MiXCR and keeps one entry per CDR3 protein. This sample has over 35,000 distinct CDR3 sequences, with over 6% found just once. The data belong to a study of HIV-infected children after antiretroviral therapy interruption. Study background: Children's median ages were roughly 9.7 years and 8 years by group. Weeks 0, 12, interruption end (24 or 48), and about 3 years post-study gave interruption-arm samples. General observations from the study: After treatment interruption started, naive CD4+ CDR3 overlap across time points dropped.

The specimen was CD45RA+ CD4+ T cells from PBMCs, pooled from several time points, collected from a donor given antiretroviral therapy, either interrupted or continuous. The sample's subset: naive CD4+ CD45RA+ CD45RO- T cells. The V gene is TRBV7-2, the J gene TRBJ1-3, with TRBD1 matching over 7 bases. The sequence was collected from a pool of human donors with HIV. The CDR3 sequence is CASSPRQGGGNTIYF. The CDR3 DNA reads as TGTGCCAGCAGCCCACGACAGGGTGGAGGAAACACCATATATTTT.